Included here is one TCR beta chain sequence, with context. The antigen remains unidentified. The data were taken from a study of T cells in Graves' hyperthyroidism and ophthalmopathy. There are 14 residues in the CDR3. V dropped 5 bases and J dropped 5; count of bases not matched to a gene: 4. In germline, CDR1 is SEHNR, CDR2 FQNEAQ (reference sequence). Overall study findings and caveats: Within blood appeared most thyroid clonotypes that had expanded above 0.001.

The investigators amplified TCR beta CDR3 regions from RNA transcripts. First-round RT-PCR targeting the TCR CDR3 was performed with the HTBI primer set. TCRdb re-analysed the multiplex PCR reads in MiXCR, keeping a single row per CDR3 protein. The table shows a few hundred thousand distinct CDR3 sequences, with roughly 25% occurring only once. The sequence derives from a man aged 45 to 65 with Graves' hyperthyroidism. This sequence joins TRBV7-9 and TRBJ2-3; 10 bases line up with TRBD2. The sequenced material came from blood. CDR3: CASSQGLAEDTQYF. CDR3 sequence (DNA): TGTGCCAGCAGCCAAGGACTAGCGGAAGATACGCAGTATTTT. Supplemented by reference TRBV7-9 and TRBJ2-3, the full variable domain reads DTGVSQNPRHKITKRGQNVTFRCDPISEHNRLYWYRQTLGQGPEFLTYFQNEAQLEKSRLLSDRFSAERPKGSFSTLEIQRTEQGDSAMYLCASSQGLAEDTQYFGPGTRLTVL.